One and the same sample provided the 26 T cell receptor beta chains below, sequenced in a study of shared clonotypes between healthy human individuals. Naive CD8 isolation took CD45RO-negative cells positively selected for CCR7 and excluded terminally differentiated effector memory CD45RA+ cells. Assay used: immunoSEQ multiplex PCR; TCRdb lists only in-frame clones, some missing. The repertoire holds about 800,000 clones, with 90% to 98% as singletons. Material: naive CD8+ T cells sorted from blood. The receptors derive from a man aged 25 to 40 in good health.

Worth noting for this clone: Other DNA sequences within the sample encode an identical CDR3. The chain is built from TRBV7-8 and TRBJ2-7, with TRBD1 matching 10 bases. The CDR3 loop spans 14 amino acids. The junction had 5 bases not matched to a gene; V was cut back by 3 bases and J by 6 bases. The V gene's germline CDR1 is SGHVS and CDR2 FQNEAQ. CDR3 nucleotides: TGTGCCAGCAGCTTCGGGACAGGGGTCCTCGAGCAGTACTTC. Protein product: CASSFGTGVLEQYF.

The chain uses TRBV6-1 and TRBJ1-1, with D possibly matching TRBD1 (6 bases). Germline V gene data show CDR1 as MNHNS and CDR2 as SASEGT. The CDR3 consists of 10 residues. Trimming removed 8 bases at V and 6 bases at J, with 7 bases between. The CDR3 DNA reads as TGTGCCAGCGGGGGGCCTGAAGCTTTCTTT. Its protein is CASGGPEAFF.

The V gene is TRBV15, the J gene TRBJ1-2, with 9 nucleotides matching TRBD1. Germline trimming cut 3 bases from V and 4 bases from J; bases unmatched to any gene: 6. This CDR3 is built from 15 residues. CDR1 and CDR2 (germline): LNHNV, YYDKDF (reference sequence). CDR3 sequence: CATSRGTGNRYGYTF. For the CDR3, the DNA is TGTGCCACCAGCAGGGGGACAGGGAATCGCTATGGCTACACCTTC.

This chain joins TRBV11-2 and TRBJ1-1; D ambiguous. Germline assignment: CDR1 SGHAT and CDR2 FQNNGV. This CDR3 has 13 residues. The V and J ends lost 5 bases and 4 bases respectively, with 11 bases between them. The CDR3 here is CASSASFGTEAFF. The DNA for the CDR3 is TGTGCCAGCAGCGCTTCTTTTGGCACTGAAGCTTTCTTT.

The table lists this clone with a count of one. The chain joins TRBV2 to TRBJ1-5; D remains unclear. The V gene lost 7 bases and the J gene lost 0 bases, with 13 bases spanning the gap. The CDR3 spans 15 residues. The germline gives CDR1 SNHLY, CDR2 FYNNEI. CDR3 in DNA: TGTGCCAGCATGGGCGGGGTCCTTAGCAATCAGCCCCAGCATTTT. This sequence encodes CASMGGVLSNQPQHF.

V gene TRBV28 combines with J gene TRBJ2-5; perhaps TRBD1 as D (6 bases). The germline V gene has CDR1 MDHEN and CDR2 SYDVKM. The CDR3 extends over 14 amino acids. The V gene lost 6 bases and the J gene lost 4 bases, with 15 bases spanning the gap. CDR3 amino acids: CASRREPGVETQYF. The CDR3 DNA sequence: TGTGCCAGCAGGCGCGAACCAGGGGTAGAGACCCAGTACTTC.

The rearrangement uses TRBV4-1 and TRBJ1-5, with TRBD1 matching over 9 bases. Trimming cost V 4 bases and J 2 bases; bases outside gene matches: 3. Per the germline V gene, CDR1 is MGHRA and CDR2 is YSYEKL. The CDR3 loop spans 15 amino acids. The CDR3 nucleotides are TGCGCCAGCAGCCCGGGACAGGGCGGCAATCAGCCCCAGCATTTT. Amino acid sequence: CASSPGQGGNQPQHF.

This clone was picked up one time. The rearrangement uses TRBV29-1 and TRBJ2-3; D perhaps matches TRBD2 (7 bases). With 5 bases removed from V and 4 bases from J, the gap between germline ends came to 25 bases. This CDR3 has 17 residues. Looked up from germline, CDR1 is SQVTM and CDR2 is ANQGSEA. Written as DNA, the CDR3 is TGCAGCGTTCATGGGGAGCGGGACACATTAGGGCCAGATACGCAGTATTTT. Its translation is CSVHGERDTLGPDTQYF.

This chain links TRBV5-1 with TRBJ2-1, with D possibly matching TRBD2 (6 bases). The V end lost 0 bases, the J end lost 3 bases, and 10 bases lay between the germline ends. In germline, CDR1 is SGHRS, CDR2 YFSETQ. This CDR3 comprises 15 residues. In DNA form, the CDR3 reads TGCGCCAGCAGCTTGGTGGTTAGCGGCTACAATGAGCAGTTCTTC. Its protein product is CASSLVVSGYNEQFF.

The chain is built from TRBV5-4 and TRBJ1-1, with 8 positions matching TRBD1. V dropped 7 bases and J dropped 3; count of bases not matched to a gene: 8. CDR1 SGHNT and CDR2 YYREEE come from the germline V gene (reference sequence). The CDR3 covers 14 residues. The CDR3: CASSDQGAYTEAFF. CDR3 coding DNA: TGTGCCAGCTCCGACCAGGGGGCGTACACTGAAGCTTTCTTT.

V gene TRBV4-3 combines with J gene TRBJ2-3, with 7 bases that match TRBD2. V was pared by 0 bases and J by 2 bases, with 11 bases of the junction left unmatched. The CDR3 runs to 18 residues. Germline values: CDR1 LGHNA, CDR2 YSLEER. The CDR3 sequence: CASSQDNTASGNTDTQYF. The CDR3 region has the DNA TGCGCCAGCAGCCAAGATAATACGGCTAGCGGAAACACAGATACGCAGTATTTT.

The chain combines TRBV6-7 with TRBJ2-1; 9 bases match TRBD1. TRBV6-7 is labeled an ORF, and its function is uncertain. Trimming cost V 3 bases and J 6 bases; bases outside gene matches: 6. The CDR3 consists of 15 residues. The CDR3 DNA follows: TGTGCCAGCAGTTATAAGGGACAGGGACCCAATGAGCAGTTCTTC. Translation: CASSYKGQGPNEQFF.

The genes are TRBV7-9 and TRBJ2-7, with D possibly being TRBD1 (6 bases). The length of the CDR3 is 12 residues. V lost 5 bases and J lost 5, with 10 bases in between. Per the germline V gene, CDR1 is SEHNR and CDR2 is FQNEAQ (reference sequence). CDR3 region: CASSPKGDEQYF. The CDR3 DNA reads as TGTGCCAGCAGCCCGAAGGGGGACGAGCAGTACTTC.

CDR3 protein: CASSPNGSNEQFF. Here the CDR3 DNA reads TGTGCCAGCAGTCCAAACGGGAGTAATGAGCAGTTCTTC. The rearrangement joins TRBV27 to TRBJ2-1; tentative D call: TRBD2 (6 bases). Trimming took off 5 bases at V and 7 bases at J, with 12 bases between the two ends. The CDR3 consists of 13 residues. Looked up from germline, CDR1 is MNHEY and CDR2 is SMNVEV (reference sequence).

This chain uses TRBV10-3 with TRBJ2-3, with 10 bases fitting TRBD2. The CDR3 is 15 residues long. The J segment lost 6 bases and the V segment lost 2 bases, leaving 5 bases of the junction unmatched. Per germline, CDR1 ENHRY and CDR2 SYGVKD. The CDR3 region is CAISETSGKSDTQYF. CDR3 DNA sequence: TGTGCCATCAGTGAGACTAGCGGGAAATCTGATACGCAGTATTTT.

The chain employs TRBV27 and TRBJ2-1; D tentatively reads TRBD1 or TRBD2 (6 bases each). Germline lookup yields CDR1 MNHEY and CDR2 SMNVEV (reference sequence). There are 17 residues in the CDR3. V lost 4 bases and J lost 7, with 23 bases in between. CDR3 DNA sequence: TGTGCCAGCAGTTATGTGGTACTCGGTGGGGGGCGGAATGAGCAGTTCTTC. Translation: CASSYVVLGGGRNEQFF.

J is TRBJ2-3 and V is TRBV27; TRBD2 aligns across 9 bases. The J segment lost 5 bases and the V segment lost 3 bases, leaving 9 bases of the junction unmatched. Germline V gives CDR1 MNHEY, CDR2 SMNVEV (reference sequence). This CDR3 has 16 amino acids. CDR3 bases: TGTGCCAGCAGTTTGGGTAGCGGGAGTTTGATAGATACGCAGTATTTT. Amino acids: CASSLGSGSLIDTQYF.

V and J are TRBV7-9 and TRBJ2-2; 7 bases map to TRBD2. J lost 5 bases, V lost 6 bases, and 9 bases had no gene match. Germline V gene lookup returns CDR1 SEHNR and CDR2 FQNEAQ (reference sequence). The CDR3 totals 15 residues. Here the CDR3 reads CASSLTQGGTGELFF. CDR3 DNA: TGTGCCAGCAGTCTCACTCAGGGAGGGACCGGGGAGCTGTTTTTT.

The rearrangement joins TRBV7-6 to TRBJ2-1; no definite D call. Germline CDR1 SGHVS, CDR2 FNYEAQ. The CDR3 spans 12 residues. The germline V and J ends were trimmed by 6 bases and 9 bases, with 12 bases remaining between them. As DNA, the CDR3 is TGTGCCAGCAGGGGCGGCGCTAGTGAGCAGTTCTTC. This translates into CASRGGASEQFF.

This rearrangement joins TRBV5-5 to TRBJ2-7; tentative D call: TRBD1 (6 bases). With 5 bases removed from V and 4 bases from J, the gap between germline ends came to 10 bases. CDR3 size: 12 residues. Germline CDR1 and CDR2: SGHKS and YYEKEE (reference sequence). CDR3 region: CASSPRGYEQYF. DNA for the CDR3: TGTGCCAGCAGTCCTAGGGGGTACGAGCAGTACTTC. The full variable domain, rest sourced from reference TRBV5-5 and TRBJ2-7, is DAGVTQSPTHLIKTRGQQVTLRCSPISGHKSVSWYQQVLGQGPQFIFQYYEKEERGRGNFPDRFSARQFPNYSSELNVNALLLGDSALYLCASSPRGYEQYFGPGTRLTVT.

The J gene is TRBJ2-7, the V gene TRBV5-1; 11 nucleotides agree with TRBD1. The CDR3 sequence is 15 residues long. Germline lookup yields CDR1 SGHRS and CDR2 YFSETQ. V was pared by 4 bases and J by 4 bases, with 7 bases of the junction left unmatched. The CDR3: CASSPGTGGRYEQYF. DNA of the CDR3: TGCGCCAGCAGCCCAGGGACAGGGGGGAGGTACGAGCAGTACTTC.

This sequence joins TRBV15 and TRBJ1-4; TRBD1 might be the D (5 bases). CDR1 is LNHNV and CDR2 is YYDKDF in the germline V gene (reference sequence). The ends were cut back, 0 bases at V and 0 bases at J, with 8 bases in the middle. This CDR3 region has 16 residues. The chain's CDR3 is CATSRDLGATNEKLFF. The CDR3 DNA reads TGTGCCACCAGCAGAGATCTAGGGGCAACTAATGAAAAACTGTTTTTT.

V usage is TRBV10-3 and J usage is TRBJ2-1, with no clear D. This CDR3 spans 14 amino acids. The germline gives CDR1 ENHRY, CDR2 SYGVKD. Trimming shortened V by 6 bases and J by 0 bases, and 9 bases separated the two germline ends. The CDR3 DNA reads TGTGCCATCAGAGGCTCTAGCTCCTACAATGAGCAGTTCTTC. The encoded protein is CAIRGSSSYNEQFF.

The chain combines TRBV27 with TRBJ2-7, with 12 bases identical to TRBD2. Germline trimming cut 5 bases from V and 3 bases from J; bases unmatched to any gene: 8. This CDR3 is 16 amino acids long. CDR1 MNHEY and CDR2 SMNVEV come from the germline V gene (reference sequence). The chain's CDR3 is CASSLATSGRFYEQYF. CDR3 DNA sequence: TGTGCCAGCAGTCTTGCCACTAGCGGGAGGTTCTACGAGCAGTACTTC.

V is TRBV5-5 and J is TRBJ1-4; 9 bases are a match to TRBD1. Looked up from germline, CDR1 is SGHKS and CDR2 is YYEKEE (reference sequence). V lost 1 base, J lost 6 bases, and 7 bases stayed unmatched. The CDR3 sequence is 16 residues long. CDR3: CASSLSPGQGDEKLFF. As DNA, the CDR3 is TGTGCCAGCAGCTTGTCCCCGGGACAGGGCGATGAAAAACTGTTTTTT.

CDR3 protein: CASSSYGGAEPQHF. CDR3 coding DNA: TGTGCCAGCAGCTCCTATGGGGGGGCGGAACCCCAGCATTTT. V usage is TRBV5-4 and J usage is TRBJ1-5; maybe TRBD1 (6 bases). The germline gives CDR1 SGHNT, CDR2 YYREEE (reference sequence). Deletions cut 3 bases from V and 10 bases from J, with 17 bases between. The CDR3 is made up of 14 amino acids.